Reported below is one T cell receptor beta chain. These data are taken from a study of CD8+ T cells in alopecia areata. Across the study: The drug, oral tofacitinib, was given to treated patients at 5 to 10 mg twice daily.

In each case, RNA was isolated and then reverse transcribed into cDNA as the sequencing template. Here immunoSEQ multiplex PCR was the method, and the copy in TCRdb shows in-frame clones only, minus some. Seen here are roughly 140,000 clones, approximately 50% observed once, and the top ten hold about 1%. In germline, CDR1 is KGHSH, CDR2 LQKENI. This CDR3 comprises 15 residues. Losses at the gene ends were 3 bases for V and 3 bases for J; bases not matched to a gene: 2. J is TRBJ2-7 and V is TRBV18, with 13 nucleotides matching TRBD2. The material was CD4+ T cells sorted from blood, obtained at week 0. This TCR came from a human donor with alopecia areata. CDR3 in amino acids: CASSPGTSGNYEQYF. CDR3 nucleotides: TGTGCCAGCTCACCCGGGACTAGCGGGAACTACGAGCAGTACTTC.